This T cell receptor beta chain came from a study of cytomegalovirus exposure and HLA in healthy donors (dated by TCRdb to the late 2010s). Background on the whole study: An earlier analysis of approximately 550 of the donors reported about 250 Gb of sequence data and some 100 million unique TCR beta sequences from some 180 million T cells. Approximately 300 gigabases of sequencing data and around 90 million unique TCR sequences made up an early release that covered approximately 620 HLA-typed donors. The genetic ancestry cluster associated with self-reported Caucasian donors included over 65% of the 398 genotyped donors. The aim of the study was to test whether cataloging public T cell receptors could identify signatures of past pathogen exposure. The T cell repertoires of under 750 subjects were profiled by immunosequencing and related to cytomegalovirus serostatus. In addition to the first cohort of approximately 650 subjects, a separate validation cohort of 130 or so different subjects was used. To predict cytomegalovirus infection status, the study brought together high-throughput TCR immunosequencing, statistical association of individual TCRs with disease status, and machine learning. To study patterns of TCR occurrence, a later analysis re-analyzed previously published TCR beta repertoires from 550 to 800 donors and added high-resolution HLA genotyping. Rather than drawing on any new phenotypic data, the later analysis identified candidate immune exposures from TCR beta sequences and the way those sequences occurred across donors. An earlier analysis of around 540 of the donors applied high-throughput TCR beta sequencing to assess whether each TCR beta V gene segment acted as functional or pseudogenic. Donor age, sex, ethnicity and CMV serostatus were compiled together with the repertoire data. A later genetic analysis took genome-wide SNP genotypes for 398 of the 666 donors and used that subset as a discovery cohort. Every repertoire in the discovery cohort had been generated on one and the same sequencing platform. Both class I and class II loci were covered by HLA typing, at four-digit resolution. Typing coverage varied by locus: about 629-640 donors for A, B, C, DRB1 and DQB1; approximately 560 for DQA1; about 590 for DPA1; fewer than 480 for DPB1. Four or five DR-DQ haplotypes were handled as single units for association and clustering because linkage in the cohort was strong. Among 300 to 450 genotyped donors of the cohort, an average of about 240,000 unique TCR beta nucleotide sequences were sequenced per donor, around 20% of them non-productive. Summary of the overall study and its limitations: A further reported finding was that TCR beta sequences accurately predicted the HLA-A and HLA-B alleles for most subjects in the first cohort. The study listed over 150 TCR beta chains as associated with cytomegalovirus. A few of the identified cytomegalovirus-associated TCR beta chains were confirmed in vitro to be specific for cytomegalovirus antigens. At a false discovery rate of 0.05, a later analysis linked some 18,000 TCR beta sequences to specific HLA alleles. Because counts were too low, about 18 rarely observed V segments, including chromosome 9 orphons, were excluded from the earlier analysis of some 590 of the donors. A later analysis found that most CMV-associated TCR beta chains appeared HLA-restricted, with HLA associations seemingly driven largely by CMV exposure. Sequencing depth was assumed to be roughly uniform across donors in the presence/absence analyses, though that assumption may not hold. The 87-base-pair reads could not distinguish some IMGT-functional V segments, including TRBV6-2 and TRBV6-3, so those segments were excluded. According to a later analysis, parvovirus B19, influenza, CMV and Epstein-Barr virus appeared linked to several top co-occurrence clusters. A cluster of highly shared sequence variants was judged likely to be a technical artifact of the sequencing pipeline. The cohort was sequenced for TCR beta chains only, and without alpha or paired-chain data the features that could be detected were limited. The authors suggested that the approach could potentially be generalized to other disease states and immunological phenotypes. In a later analysis, the rate of TCR association differed among HLA loci, with DRB1 alleles having the most associated TCRs and HLA-C alleles having the fewest. Correlated functional status among segregating V segments might be attributable to linkage disequilibrium, but an unknown experimental factor could not be ruled out. Because HLA typing was unavailable for some donors at each locus, only the typed subset was used in association tests. When HLA alleles, especially DR and DQ, strongly co-occurred, TCR associations were difficult to assign to individual alleles. In a later genetic analysis, a missense DCLRE1C variant was associated with V-gene and J-gene trimming of TCR beta chains, and the association was replicated in an independent cohort. In a later analysis, HLA-associated TCR beta chains showed more clonal expansion and lower generation probabilities than non-associated chains that were equally common. For the cohort, immune exposure information was limited to CMV serostatus. In an earlier analysis of 587 of the donors, most TCR beta V segments were observed in productive rearrangements about 90% or about 30% of the time, broadly matching IMGT annotations. Compared with the 666-donor mean, donors in an Asian-associated ancestry cluster had fewer N-insertions in productive TCRs, according to a later genetic analysis. The classifier was reported to diagnose cytomegalovirus status with high specificity and sensitivity in both the original and validation cohorts. Most TCR sequences were observed very rarely across donors, whereas some public TCRs were present in many individuals.

Library creation used the immunoSEQ multiplex PCR assay. For the multiplex PCR, a mixture combining 60 forward primers for TCR Vbeta segments and 13 reverse primers for TCR Jbeta segments was used. A multiplex PCR assay on genomic DNA amplified the CDR3 region of rearranged TCR beta genes. The Illumina HiSeq System was used to sequence the amplified TCR beta libraries as 87-base-pair reads. The study's own analysis went as follows. A later analysis counted approximately 84 million unique TCR beta chains across the 550 to 750 repertoires, and some 11 million of these chains were shared by at least two donors. A nearest-neighbor algorithm error-corrected the raw reads and collapsed the reads into unique sequences, merging closely related sequences to remove PCR and sequencing errors. CDR3 sequences were aligned to IMGT reference sequences to assign V, D and J gene segments. For a sequence to be retained, a match of at least six nucleotides to both a V gene segment and a J gene segment was required. Rearrangements were classified as productive when the CDR3 lacked stop codons and remained in frame with V and J, and all other rearrangements were classified as non-productive. CDR3 was defined by IMGT convention, running from the second conserved V-encoded cysteine to the conserved J-encoded phenylalanine. Sequences without an unambiguous match to a single V gene segment were excluded from the earlier analysis of a few hundred of the donors. In an earlier analysis of approximately 610 of the donors, V segments were called functional above 56.7% productive rearrangements and were called segregating when the between-donor standard deviation exceeded 5%. A statistical classification framework was developed to diagnose cytomegalovirus status using the catalog of TCR beta chain sequences. In a later analysis, V and J genes were assigned by comparing TCR nucleotide sequences against IMGT/GENE-DB human TR gene sequences. The TCRdist pipeline was used in a later analysis to assign CDR3 sequences and most-parsimonious VDJ recombination scenarios. A later analysis defined each TCR beta chain by its CDR3 amino acid sequence plus V-gene family, and excluded reads lacking a unique V-gene family. As a way to deal with suspected cross-contamination and a sequencing artifact, a later analysis dropped hundreds of nucleotide sequences that were highly shared and had low generation probability. A later analysis calculated a clonal expansion index for each public chain from normalized within-repertoire ranks of inferred template counts. In a later analysis, generation probabilities were computed using a VDJ recombination model fitted to out-of-frame rearrangements, and the results were checked against IGoR. Hypergeometric tests were used in a later analysis to score TCR-TCR, TCR-HLA and TCR-CMV co-occurrence, with a repertoire-size bias correction applied to the TCR pairs. False discovery rates were estimated in a later analysis by permuting HLA or CMV assignments 20 times. In a later analysis, co-occurring TCRs were grouped with DBSCAN, and TCRdist sequence similarity was added when clustering was performed within HLA-allele-positive subsets. Repertoires with fewer than 30,000 or more than 120,000 public chains, plus five repertoires with anomalous nucleotide sharing, were excluded from co-occurrence clustering. Held by TCRdb, this immuneACCESS table contains in-frame sequences only and omits some clones. Under half of the omission traces to an unresolved V gene where checked; the cause of the rest is unknown. That table gives V, J and clone size, and the DNA gave D and trimming. For this sample there are over 150,000 clones; roughly 76% appear just once. Roughly 2% of the sample is in the top ten clones.

The germline V gene (reference sequence) gives CDR1 as DFQATT and CDR2 as SNEGSKA. The CDR3 numbers 10 residues from cysteine through phenylalanine. Of all the DNA, just the CDR3 is kept, 30 bases in frame from base 1. The junction carries 7 bases between V and J, which are trimmed by 5 bases and 6 bases respectively. Comments on this clone: Its specific antigen is unknown. There are no base qualities to consult, and no much larger clone falls within one base.

In total, just over 650 healthy bone marrow donors made up the cohort. Cohort members were all nominally healthy when sampled, although unrecorded immune exposures were likely present. Of the 666 cohort members, approximately 290 had a positive CMV serostatus and just over 350 had a negative one, while no CMV serostatus was recorded for the donor. A peripheral blood sample was collected from each donor, and TCR beta sequencing was performed on peripheral blood mononuclear cells. The Qiagen DNeasy Blood Extraction Kit was used to extract genomic DNA from the blood cell samples. The source is a human donor in good health. The chain is made from TRBV20-1 and TRBJ1-2; TRBD1 is a possible D gene, resting on 5 matching bases. Input material: PBMCs. The CDR3 sequence is CSAQGNGYTF. The DNA reads TGCAGTGCTCAGGGAAATGGCTACACCTTC.